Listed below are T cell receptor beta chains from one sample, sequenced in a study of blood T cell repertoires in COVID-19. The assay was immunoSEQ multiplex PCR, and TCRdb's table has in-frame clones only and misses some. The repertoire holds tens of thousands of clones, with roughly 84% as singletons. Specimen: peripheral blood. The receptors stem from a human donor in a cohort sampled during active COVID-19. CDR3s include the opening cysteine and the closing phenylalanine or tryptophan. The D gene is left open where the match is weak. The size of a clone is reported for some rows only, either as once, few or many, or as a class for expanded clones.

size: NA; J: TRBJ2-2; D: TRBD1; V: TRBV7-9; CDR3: CASSPGTGGIGELFF; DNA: TGTGCCAGCAGCCCAGGGACAGGGGGAATCGGGGAGCTGTTTTTT
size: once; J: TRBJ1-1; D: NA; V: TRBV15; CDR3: CATARSGGGRNTEAFF; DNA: TGTGCCACCGCGAGGTCGGGGGGCGGAAGGAACACTGAAGCTTTCTTT
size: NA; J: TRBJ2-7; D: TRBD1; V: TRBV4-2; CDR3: CASSQAGGAGYEQYF; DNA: TGTGCCAGCAGCCAAGCAGGGGGCGCTGGCTACGAGCAGTACTTC
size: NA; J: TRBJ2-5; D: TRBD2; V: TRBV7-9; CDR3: CASSLVAGGPGYQETQYF; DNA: TGTGCCAGCAGCTTAGTAGCGGGGGGTCCAGGGTACCAAGAGACCCAGTACTTC
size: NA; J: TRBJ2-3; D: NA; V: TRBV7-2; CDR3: CASSLVGGRADTQYF; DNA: TGTGCCAGCAGCTTAGTGGGGGGGCGGGCAGATACGCAGTATTTT
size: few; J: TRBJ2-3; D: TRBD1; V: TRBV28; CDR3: CASSTGTGNADTQYF; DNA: TGTGCCAGCAGCACCGGGACAGGGAACGCAGATACGCAGTATTTT
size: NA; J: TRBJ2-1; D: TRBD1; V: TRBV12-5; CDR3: CASGTGQGSSYNEQFF; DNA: TGTGCTAGTGGTACGGGACAGGGAAGCTCCTACAATGAGCAGTTCTTC
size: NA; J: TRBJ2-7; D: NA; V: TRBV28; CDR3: CASKLGWGDEQYF; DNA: TGTGCCAGCAAACTTGGGTGGGGGGACGAGCAGTACTTC
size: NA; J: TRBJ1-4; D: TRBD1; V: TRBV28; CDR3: CASRDRGALNEKLFF; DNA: TGTGCCAGCCGGGACAGGGGGGCCCTGAATGAAAAACTGTTTTTT
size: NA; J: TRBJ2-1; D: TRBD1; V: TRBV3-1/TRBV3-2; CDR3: CASSPQPTGGHEQFF; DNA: TGTGCCAGCAGCCCCCAACCGACAGGGGGCCATGAGCAGTTCTTC
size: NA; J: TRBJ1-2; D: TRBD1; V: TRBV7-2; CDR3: CASSSPTGGGDYGYTF; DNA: TGTGCCAGCAGCTCCCCTACAGGGGGCGGGGACTATGGCTACACCTTC
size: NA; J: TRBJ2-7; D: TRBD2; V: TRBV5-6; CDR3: CASSPLAGVSEQYF; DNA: TGTGCCAGCAGCCCCCTAGCGGGGGTCTCCGAGCAGTACTTC
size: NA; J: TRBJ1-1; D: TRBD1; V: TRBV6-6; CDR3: CASSHRGKTEAFF; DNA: TGTGCCAGCAGCCACAGGGGAAAGACTGAAGCTTTCTTT
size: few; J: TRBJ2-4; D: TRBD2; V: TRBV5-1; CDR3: CASSENPGLAGKAKNIQYF; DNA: TGCGCCAGCAGCGAGAATCCGGGACTAGCGGGGAAAGCCAAAAACATTCAGTACTTC
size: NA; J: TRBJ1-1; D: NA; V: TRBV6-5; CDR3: CASSYQGRLLNTEAFF; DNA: TGTGCCAGCAGTTACCAGGGGCGGCTACTGAACACTGAAGCTTTCTTT
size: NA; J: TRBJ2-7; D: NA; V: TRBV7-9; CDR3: CASTRGYTYEQYF; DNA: TGTGCCAGTACCAGGGGCTACACCTACGAGCAGTACTTC
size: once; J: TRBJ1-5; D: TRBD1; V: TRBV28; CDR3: CASSPGDRENQPQHF; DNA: TGTGCCAGCAGTCCGGGGGACAGGGAAAATCAGCCCCAGCATTTT
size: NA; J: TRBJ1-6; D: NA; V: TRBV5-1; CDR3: CASSLGGVGSPLHF; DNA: TGCGCCAGCAGCCTCGGCGGGGTCGGGTCACCCCTCCACTTT
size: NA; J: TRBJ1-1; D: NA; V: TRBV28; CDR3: CASSLRFSSGGRTEAFF; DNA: TGTGCCAGCAGTTTAAGGTTTAGTAGCGGGGGGCGGACTGAAGCTTTCTTT
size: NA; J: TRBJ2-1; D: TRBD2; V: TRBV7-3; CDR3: CASSLTRTSSNEQFF; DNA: TGTGCCAGCAGCTTAACCAGGACTAGCTCTAATGAGCAGTTCTTC
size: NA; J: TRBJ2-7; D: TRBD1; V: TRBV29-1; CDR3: CSVGTGGNEQYF; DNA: TGCAGCGTCGGGACAGGGGGCAACGAGCAGTACTTC
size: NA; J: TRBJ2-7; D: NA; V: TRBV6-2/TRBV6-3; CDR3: CASSRTAYEQYF; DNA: TGTGCCAGCAGTAGGACAGCCTACGAGCAGTACTTC
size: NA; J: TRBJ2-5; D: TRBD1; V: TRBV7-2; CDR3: CASSSQGASGETQYF; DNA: TGTGCCAGCAGCTCCCAGGGGGCGTCCGGAGAGACCCAGTACTTC
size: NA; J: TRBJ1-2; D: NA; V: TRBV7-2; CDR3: CASSLVRARPSNYGYTF; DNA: TGTGCCAGCAGCTTAGTCAGGGCCCGGCCGTCTAACTATGGCTACACCTTC
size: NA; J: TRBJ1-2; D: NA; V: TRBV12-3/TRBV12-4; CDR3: CASSLGGGYTF; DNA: TGTGCCAGCAGTTTGGGGGGTGGCTACACCTTC
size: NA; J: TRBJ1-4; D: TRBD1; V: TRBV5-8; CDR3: CASSGWTGANEKLFF; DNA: TGTGCCAGCAGCGGATGGACAGGGGCTAATGAAAAACTGTTTTTT
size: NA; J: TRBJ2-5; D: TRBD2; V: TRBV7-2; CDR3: CASSLDASGGGTQYF; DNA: TGTGCCAGCAGCTTAGACGCTAGCGGGGGGGGGACCCAGTACTTC
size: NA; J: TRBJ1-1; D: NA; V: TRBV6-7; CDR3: CARTGGEITEAFF; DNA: TGTGCCAGGACGGGGGGCGAGATCACTGAAGCTTTCTTT
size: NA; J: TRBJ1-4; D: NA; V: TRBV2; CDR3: CASSERGDYNEKLFF; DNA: TGTGCCAGCAGTGAACGCGGCGATTACAATGAAAAACTGTTTTTT
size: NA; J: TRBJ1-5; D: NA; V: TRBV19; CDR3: CASSIEGNQPQHF; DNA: TGTGCCAGTAGTATCGAGGGCAATCAGCCCCAGCATTTT
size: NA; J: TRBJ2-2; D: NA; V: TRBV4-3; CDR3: CASSQDPTGELFF; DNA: TGCGCCAGCAGCCAAGACCCAACCGGGGAGCTGTTTTTT
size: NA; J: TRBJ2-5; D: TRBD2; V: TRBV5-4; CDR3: CASSLGLAGAQETQYF; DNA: TGTGCCAGCAGCCTAGGACTAGCGGGGGCCCAAGAGACCCAGTACTTC
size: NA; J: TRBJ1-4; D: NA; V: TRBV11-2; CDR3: CASSLDLPAGFATNEKLFF; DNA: TGTGCCAGCAGCTTAGACCTACCGGCAGGGTTTGCAACTAATGAAAAACTGTTTTTT
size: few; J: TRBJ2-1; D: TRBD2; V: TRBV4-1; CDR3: CASSPGLAGGPSNEQFF; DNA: TGCGCCAGCAGCCCCGGACTAGCGGGGGGGCCCAGCAATGAGCAGTTCTTC
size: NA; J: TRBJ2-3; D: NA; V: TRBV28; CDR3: CASINRGTDTQYF; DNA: TGTGCCAGCATAAACAGGGGCACAGATACGCAGTATTTT
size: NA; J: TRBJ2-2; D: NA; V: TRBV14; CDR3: CASSQWTAADGELFF; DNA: TGTGCCAGCAGCCAATGGACAGCGGCGGACGGGGAGCTGTTTTTT
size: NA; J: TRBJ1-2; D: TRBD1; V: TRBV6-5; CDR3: CASSYTGGTHYGYTF; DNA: TGTGCCAGCAGTTACACAGGGGGCACCCACTATGGCTACACCTTC
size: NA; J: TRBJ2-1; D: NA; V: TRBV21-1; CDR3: CANPLTGDNEQFF; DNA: TGTGCCAACCCCCTAACAGGTGACAATGAGCAGTTCTTC
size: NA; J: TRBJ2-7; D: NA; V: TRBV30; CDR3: CAWRTAYEQYF; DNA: TGTGCCTGGAGGACAGCCTACGAGCAGTACTTC
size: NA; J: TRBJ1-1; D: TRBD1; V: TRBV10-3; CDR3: CASRGRLDTEAFF; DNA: TGTGCCTCCAGGGGGCGGCTCGACACTGAAGCTTTCTTT
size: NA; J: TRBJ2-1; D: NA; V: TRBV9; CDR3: CASSDYWGGHNEQFF; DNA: TGTGCCAGCAGTGACTATTGGGGGGGGCACAATGAGCAGTTCTTC
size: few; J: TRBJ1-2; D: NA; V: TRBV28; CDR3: CASRSGQNYGYTF; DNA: TGTGCCAGCAGATCAGGACAGAACTATGGCTACACCTTC
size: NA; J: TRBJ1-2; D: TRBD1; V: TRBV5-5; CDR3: CASRGTGGVNYGYTF; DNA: TGTGCCAGCAGGGGAACAGGGGGGGTTAACTATGGCTACACCTTC
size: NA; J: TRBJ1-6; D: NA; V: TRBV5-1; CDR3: CASSLLDRKSSNSPLHF; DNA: TGCGCCAGCAGCTTGTTAGACAGGAAATCATCTAATTCACCCCTCCACTTT
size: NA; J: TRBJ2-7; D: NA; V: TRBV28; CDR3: CASSFEGQPSYEQYF; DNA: TGTGCCAGCAGTTTCGAGGGTCAGCCCTCCTACGAGCAGTACTTC
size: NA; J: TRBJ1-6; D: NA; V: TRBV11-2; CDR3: CASSLSGSNSPLHF; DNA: TGTGCCAGCAGCTTATCCGGGTCTAATTCACCCCTCCACTTT
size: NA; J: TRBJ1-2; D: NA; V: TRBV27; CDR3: CASLGGSSYGYTF; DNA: TGTGCCAGCCTCGGGGGGTCGAGCTATGGCTACACCTTC